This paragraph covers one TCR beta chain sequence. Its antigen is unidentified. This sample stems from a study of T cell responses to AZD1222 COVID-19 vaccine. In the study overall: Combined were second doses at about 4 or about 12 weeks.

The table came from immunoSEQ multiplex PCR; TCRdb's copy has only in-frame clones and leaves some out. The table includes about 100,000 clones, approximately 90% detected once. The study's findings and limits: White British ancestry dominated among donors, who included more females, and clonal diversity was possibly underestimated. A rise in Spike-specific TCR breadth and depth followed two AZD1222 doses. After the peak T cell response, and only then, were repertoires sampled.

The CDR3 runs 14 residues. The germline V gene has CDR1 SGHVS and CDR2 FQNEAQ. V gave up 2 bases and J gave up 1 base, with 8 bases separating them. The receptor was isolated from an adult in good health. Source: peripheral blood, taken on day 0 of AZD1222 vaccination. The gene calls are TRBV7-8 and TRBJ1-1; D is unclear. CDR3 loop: CASSLHEENTEAFF. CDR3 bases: TGTGCCAGCAGCTTACATGAGGAGAACACTGAAGCTTTCTTT.